These 22 T cell receptor beta chains came from one sample sequenced in a study of CD8+ T cells in alopecia areata. RNA extraction was followed by reverse transcription into cDNA, which acted as the sequencing template. The assay was immunoSEQ multiplex PCR, and TCRdb's table has in-frame clones only and misses some. Of about 130,000 clones in the sample, about 49% were seen once. Sequences were derived from CD8+ T cells sorted from blood, sampled at week 0. These receptors all stem from a human donor with alopecia areata.

This chain uses TRBV29-1 with TRBJ2-6; D is uncertain. Trimming pared 0 bases from V and 0 bases from J, leaving 3 bases between. CDR1 SQVTM and CDR2 ANQGSEA come from the germline V gene. CDR3 length: 14 amino acids. The CDR3 spells CSVEDNSGANVLTF. As DNA, the CDR3 is TGCAGCGTTGAAGATAACTCTGGGGCCAACGTCCTGACTTTC.

This chain uses TRBV5-4 with TRBJ1-2; TRBD1 matches 8 bases. CDR1 and CDR2 from the germline V gene are SGHNT and YYREEE (reference sequence). CDR3 length equals 14 residues. J gave up 5 bases and V 5 bases, and 8 bases lay outside the gene matches. CDR3 sequence (DNA): TGTGCCAGCAGGCCTGACAGGGGAGAGTATGGCTACACCTTC. This sequence encodes CASRPDRGEYGYTF.

The rearrangement joins TRBV2 to TRBJ1-1; TRBD1 matches at 9 bases. The germline V gene encodes CDR1 SNHLY and CDR2 FYNNEI. This CDR3 has 11 amino acids. The V gene end was trimmed by 6 bases and the J gene end by 11 bases; junction bases not matched to a gene: 4. The CDR3 nucleotides are TGTGCCAGCAGAGGGGACAGGGATGCTTTCTTT. Residues: CASRGDRDAFF.

In this sample, this clone turned up a few times. The chain joins TRBV7-9 to TRBJ2-7; D remains ambiguous. Germline V gene sequence: CDR1 SEHNR, CDR2 FQNEAQ (reference sequence). V lost 0 bases to trimming and J lost 2 bases, with 11 bases between them. The CDR3 runs to 15 residues. CDR3 in DNA: TGTGCCAGCAGCTTAGCCCCGGGTATGACCTACGAGCAGTACTTC. Amino acid sequence: CASSLAPGMTYEQYF. Looking up the rest from reference TRBV7-9 and TRBJ2-7 gives the full variable domain: DTGVSQNPRHKITKRGQNVTFRCDPISEHNRLYWYRQTLGQGPEFLTYFQNEAQLEKSRLLSDRFSAERPKGSFSTLEIQRTEQGDSAMYLCASSLAPGMTYEQYFGPGTRLTVT.

CDR3 loop: CASSASGAGANVLTF. CDR3 bases: TGTGCCAGCAGCGCTTCGGGGGCTGGGGCCAACGTCCTGACTTTC. The gene calls are TRBV4-2 and TRBJ2-6, with D maybe TRBD2 (6 bases). Trimming pared 5 bases from V and 2 bases from J, leaving 10 bases between. There are 15 residues in the CDR3. Germline V gives CDR1 LGHNA, CDR2 YNFKEQ.

This chain links TRBV27 with TRBJ2-7, with D possibly matching TRBD1 (6 bases). The CDR3 consists of 14 residues. V lost 5 bases, J lost 1 base, and 12 bases lay in between. The V gene's germline CDR1 is MNHEY and CDR2 SMNVEV (reference sequence). CDR3 in amino acids: CASSVYRDSYEQYF. The CDR3, as DNA: TGTGCCAGCAGTGTATACAGGGATTCCTACGAGCAGTACTTC.

The gene calls are TRBV19 and TRBJ2-5; TRBD1 is a possible D gene (5 bases). CDR1 is LNHDA and CDR2 is SQIVND in the germline V gene (reference sequence). The CDR3 sequence is 15 residues long. Deletions cut 8 bases from V and 3 bases from J, with 19 bases between. The CDR3 here is CASHDSEGAEETQYF. DNA of the CDR3: TGTGCCAGTCACGACTCTGAAGGGGCTGAAGAGACCCAGTACTTC.

V and J are TRBV19 and TRBJ1-1; D uncertain. The ends were cut back, 0 bases at V and 0 bases at J, with 5 bases in the middle. The CDR3 has 14 residues. CDR1 and CDR2 (germline): LNHDA, SQIVND (reference sequence). Here the CDR3 reads CASSIEGLNTEAFF. The DNA for the CDR3 is TGTGCCAGTAGTATAGAGGGCCTGAACACTGAAGCTTTCTTT.

This CDR3 reads CASSPGDTDTQYF. CDR3 DNA sequence: TGTGCCAGCAGCCCCGGGGACACAGATACGCAGTATTTT. This rearrangement joins TRBV5-6 to TRBJ2-3; TRBD2 might be the D (5 bases). The length of the CDR3 is 13 residues. Trimming shortened V by 4 bases and J by 2 bases, and 8 bases separated the two germline ends. In germline, CDR1 is SGHDT, CDR2 YYEEEE.

The V gene is TRBV13, the J gene TRBJ1-6; 7 nucleotides match TRBD1. The CDR3 runs 15 residues. The V gene end was trimmed by 4 bases and the J gene end by 4 bases; junction bases not matched to a gene: 4. Germline V gives CDR1 PRHDT, CDR2 FYEKMQ (reference sequence). The CDR3 nucleotides read TGTGCCAGCAGCTCCGGGACAGCTTATAATTCACCCCTCCACTTT. This codes for CASSSGTAYNSPLHF. Complete variable domain (other parts from reference TRBV13 and TRBJ1-6): AAGVIQSPRHLIKEKRETATLKCYPIPRHDTVYWYQQGPGQDPQFLISFYEKMQSDKGSIPDRFSAQQFSDYHSELNMSSLELGDSALYFCASSSGTAYNSPLHFGNGTRLTVT.

This clone came up a few times. V and J are TRBV5-1 and TRBJ2-2; TRBD2 might be the D (5 bases). Germline-derived CDR1 and CDR2 are SGHRS and YFSETQ. The CDR3 extends over 12 amino acids. V lost 4 bases and J lost 7, with 8 bases in between. For the CDR3, the DNA is TGCGCCAGCAGCGACGGGGACGGGGAGCTGTTTTTT. This sequence encodes CASSDGDGELFF.

CDR3 nucleotide sequence: TGTGCCAGCAGTGAGGGTCTAGCGGGGGGTGAGCAGTTCTTC. It specifies CASSEGLAGGEQFF. The genes are TRBV2 and TRBJ2-1; the match to TRBD2 covers 11 bases. The ends lost 3 bases at V and 9 bases at J; junction bases unmatched: 4. The CDR3 sequence is 14 residues long. Germline values: CDR1 SNHLY, CDR2 FYNNEI.

This clone was counted between two and nine times. One end of the junction does not line up with germline, which may come from a read error. This chain joins TRBV6-4 and TRBJ2-1, with D maybe TRBD2 (6 bases). CDR3 length equals 16 residues. CDR1 is MRHNA, CDR2 SNTAGT, per germline. CDR3 nucleotides: TGTGCCATCAGTGAGTCGAGGGACTCTATACACAATGAGCAGTTCTTC. This encodes CAISESRDSIHNEQFF.

This clone has more than one count but fewer than ten. The chain couples TRBV7-2 to TRBJ2-7; D is ambiguous. The germline V gene encodes CDR1 SGHTA and CDR2 FQGNSA. V shed 1 base and J shed 3 bases, with 7 bases lying between them. This CDR3 is 13 amino acids long. CDR3 loop: CASSLVGLYEQYF. CDR3 in DNA: TGTGCCAGCAGCTTAGTGGGCCTCTACGAGCAGTACTTC.

The DNA for the CDR3 is TGTGCCAGCAGCGTAGGAAGTTACGACAATGAGCAGTTCTTC. Protein product: CASSVGSYDNEQFF. This chain links TRBV9 with TRBJ2-1; D not resolved. Trimming pared 0 bases from V and 5 bases from J, leaving 9 bases between. The CDR3 runs 14 residues. Germline CDR1 SGDLS, CDR2 YYNGEE.

For this clone: A much larger clone lies a single base off, so this may be a read error. V usage is TRBV7-8 and J usage is TRBJ2-7; perhaps D is TRBD1 or TRBD2 (5 bases each). The ends were cut back, 1 base at V and 5 bases at J, with 6 bases in the middle. The germline V gene has CDR1 SGHVS and CDR2 FQNEAQ. CDR3 length equals 12 residues. The CDR3 DNA is TGTGCCAGCAGCTTAGGAGGGGACGAGCAGTACTTC. This codes for CASSLGGDEQYF.

The chain carries TRBV15 and TRBJ2-7; D uncertain. V lost 1 base to trimming and J lost 5 bases, with 9 bases between them. Germline V gene sequence: CDR1 LNHNV, CDR2 YYDKDF (reference sequence). There are 13 residues in the CDR3. CDR3 bases: TGTGCCACCAGCAGAGTGGGTGGCGACGAGCAGTACTTC. Amino acid sequence: CATSRVGGDEQYF. The full variable domain, completed using reference TRBV15 and TRBJ2-7, is DAMVIQNPRYQVTQFGKPVTLSCSQTLNHNVMYWYQQKSSQAPKLLFHYYDKDFNNEADTPDNFQSRRPNTSFCFLDIRSPGLGDTAMYLCATSRVGGDEQYFGPGTRLTVT.

This clone appeared a single time. Written as DNA, the CDR3 is TGTGCCAGCAGCTTGGACAGGGGCTATGAGCAGTTCTTC. Its protein is CASSLDRGYEQFF. The V call is TRBV5-6, the J call TRBJ2-1; 7 positions match TRBD1. The CDR3 is made up of 13 amino acids. The V gene's germline CDR1 is SGHDT and CDR2 YYEEEE. After removal of 0 bases from V and 8 bases from J, the junction contained 2 bases not matched to a gene.

The rearrangement links TRBV27 to TRBJ2-7; 8 bases are shared with TRBD1. CDR3 length equals 15 residues. CDR1 is MNHEY and CDR2 is SMNVEV in the germline V gene (reference sequence). The J segment lost 5 bases and the V segment lost 1 base, leaving 7 bases of the junction unmatched. CDR3 sequence reads: CASSLLPDRAHEQYF. For the CDR3, the DNA is TGTGCCAGCAGTTTATTACCGGACAGGGCCCACGAGCAGTACTTC.

This chain links TRBV6-5 with TRBJ1-5; TRBD1 is a possible D gene (6 bases). Trimming took 7 bases from V and 10 from J, leaving 17 bases between them. The CDR3 is made up of 13 amino acids. Germline CDR1 and CDR2: MNHEY and SVGAGI. The CDR3 is CASTLALGGPQHF. The CDR3 nucleotides read TGTGCCAGCACCCTGGCATTAGGGGGTCCCCAGCATTTT.

The CDR3 DNA is TGTGCCAGCAGTACCGCAGCGGGGGGCCAAGAGACCCAGTACTTC. This encodes CASSTAAGGQETQYF. The J gene is TRBJ2-5, the V gene TRBV6-1, with 9 nucleotides matching TRBD2. Germline trimming cut 5 bases from V and 1 base from J; bases unmatched to any gene: 5. CDR1 MNHNS and CDR2 SASEGT come from the germline V gene. CDR3 length equals 15 residues.

In nucleotides, the CDR3 is TGTGCCAGCAGTTTGGCTGCAGGGGAATCCTACGAGCAGTACTTC. Residues: CASSLAAGESYEQYF. The gene calls are TRBV27 and TRBJ2-7; possible D gene TRBD1, 6 bases. The germline V gene has CDR1 MNHEY and CDR2 SMNVEV (reference sequence). There are 15 residues in the CDR3. V lost 3 bases and J lost 1, with 13 bases in between.